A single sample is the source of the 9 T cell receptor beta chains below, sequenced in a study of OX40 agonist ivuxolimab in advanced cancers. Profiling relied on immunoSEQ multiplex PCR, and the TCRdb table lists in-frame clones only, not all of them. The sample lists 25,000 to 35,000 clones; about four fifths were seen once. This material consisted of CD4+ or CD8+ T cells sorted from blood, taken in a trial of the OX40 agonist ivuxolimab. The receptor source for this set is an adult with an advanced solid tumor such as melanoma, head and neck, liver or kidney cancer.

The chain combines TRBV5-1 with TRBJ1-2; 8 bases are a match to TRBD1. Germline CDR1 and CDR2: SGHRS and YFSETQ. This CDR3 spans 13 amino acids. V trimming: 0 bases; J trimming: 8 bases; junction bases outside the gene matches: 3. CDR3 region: CASSLEDRDGYTF. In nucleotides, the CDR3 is TGCGCCAGCAGCTTGGAGGACAGGGACGGCTACACCTTC.

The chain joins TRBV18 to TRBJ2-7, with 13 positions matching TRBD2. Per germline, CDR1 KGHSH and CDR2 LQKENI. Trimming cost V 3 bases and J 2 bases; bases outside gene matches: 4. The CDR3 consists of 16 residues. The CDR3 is CASSPGGLAGAYEQYF. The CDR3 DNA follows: TGTGCCAGCTCACCGGGCGGACTAGCGGGGGCCTACGAGCAGTACTTC.

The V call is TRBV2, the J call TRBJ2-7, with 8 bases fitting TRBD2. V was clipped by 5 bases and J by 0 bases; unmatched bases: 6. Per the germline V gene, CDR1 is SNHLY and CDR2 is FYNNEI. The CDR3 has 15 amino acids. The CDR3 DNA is TGTGCCAGCAGTATTAGCGGGGTACCCTCCTACGAGCAGTACTTC. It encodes CASSISGVPSYEQYF. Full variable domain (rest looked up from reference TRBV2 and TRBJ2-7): EPEVTQTPSHQVTQMGQEVILRCVPISNHLYFYWYRQILGQKVEFLVSFYNNEISEKSEIFDDQFSVERPDGSNFTLKIRSTKLEDSAMYFCASSISGVPSYEQYFGPGTRLTVT.

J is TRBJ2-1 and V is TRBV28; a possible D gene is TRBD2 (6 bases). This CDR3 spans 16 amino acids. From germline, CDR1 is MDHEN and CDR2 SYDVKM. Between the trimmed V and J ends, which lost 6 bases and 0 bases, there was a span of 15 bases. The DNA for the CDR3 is TGTGCCAGCAGCCCGATCGGGGGTAGCTCCTACAATGAGCAGTTCTTC. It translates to CASSPIGGSSYNEQFF. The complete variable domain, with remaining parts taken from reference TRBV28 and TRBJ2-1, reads DVKVTQSSRYLVKRTGEKVFLECVQDMDHENMFWYRQDPGLGLRLIYFSYDVKMKEKGDIPEGYSVSREKKERFSLILESASTNQTSMYLCASSPIGGSSYNEQFFGPGTRLTVL.

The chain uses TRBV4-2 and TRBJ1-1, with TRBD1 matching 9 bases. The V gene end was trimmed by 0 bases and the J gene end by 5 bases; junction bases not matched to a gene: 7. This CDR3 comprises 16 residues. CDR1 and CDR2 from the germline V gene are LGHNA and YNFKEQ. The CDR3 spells CASSQDPQGTGTEAFF. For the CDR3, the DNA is TGTGCCAGCAGCCAAGACCCTCAAGGGACAGGGACTGAAGCTTTCTTT.

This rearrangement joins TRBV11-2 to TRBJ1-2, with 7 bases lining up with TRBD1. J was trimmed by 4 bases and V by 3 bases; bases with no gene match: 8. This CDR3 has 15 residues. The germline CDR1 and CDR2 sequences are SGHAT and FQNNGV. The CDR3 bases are TGTGCCAGCAGCTTTAAAAGACAGGGCTTCTATGGCTACACCTTC. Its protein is CASSFKRQGFYGYTF. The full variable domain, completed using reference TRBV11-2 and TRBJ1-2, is EAGVAQSPRYKIIEKRQSVAFWCNPISGHATLYWYQQILGQGPKLLIQFQNNGVVDDSQLPKDRFSAERLKGVDSTLKIQPAKLEDSAVYLCASSFKRQGFYGYTFGSGTRLTVV.

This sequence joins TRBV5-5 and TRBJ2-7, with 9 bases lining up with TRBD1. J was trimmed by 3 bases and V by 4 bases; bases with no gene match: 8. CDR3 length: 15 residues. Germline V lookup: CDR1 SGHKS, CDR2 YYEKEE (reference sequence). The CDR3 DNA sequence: TGTGCCAGCAGCGATACGGGACAGGGAATCTACGAGCAGTACTTC. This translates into CASSDTGQGIYEQYF.

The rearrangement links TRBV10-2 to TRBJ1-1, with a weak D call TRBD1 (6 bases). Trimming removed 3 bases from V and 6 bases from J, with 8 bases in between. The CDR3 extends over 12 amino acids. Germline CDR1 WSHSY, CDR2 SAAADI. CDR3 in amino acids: CASSEQGAEAFF. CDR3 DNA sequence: TGCGCCAGCAGTGAACAGGGCGCTGAAGCTTTCTTT.

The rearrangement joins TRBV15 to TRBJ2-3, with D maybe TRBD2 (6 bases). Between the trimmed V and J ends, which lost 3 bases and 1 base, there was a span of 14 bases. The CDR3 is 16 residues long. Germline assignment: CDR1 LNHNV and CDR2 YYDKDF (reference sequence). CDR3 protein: CATSSPWDSRTDTQYF. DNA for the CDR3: TGTGCCACCAGCAGCCCCTGGGACTCTCGCACAGATACGCAGTATTTT.